This T cell receptor beta chain comes out of a study of Graves' ophthalmopathy and Graves' hyperthyroidism. V was pared by 6 bases and J by 5 bases, with 11 bases of the junction left unmatched. Germline values: CDR1 MNHNS, CDR2 SASEGT. The CDR3 spans 16 residues. This clonotype was seen repeatedly, ten times or more. A much larger clone lies one base from this, so it may be a read error. Amplification targeted the TCR beta CDR3 regions, with RNA transcripts as the source material. RT-PCR was first run with HTBI primers, then multiplex PCR in a second round. From the multiplex PCR reads, TCRdb called clonotypes with MiXCR, one entry per CDR3 protein. Of 400,000 to 450,000 distinct CDR3 sequences detected, about 21% appear once; the ten largest clones hold approximately 3.2%.

This sequence originates from a woman aged 18-30 years with stable Graves' hyperthyroidism. The sample consisted of peripheral blood. V is TRBV6-1 and J is TRBJ2-5; 11 bases agree with TRBD2. DNA of the CDR3: TGTGCCAGCAGCGAGGTGGGACTAGCGGAACACGAGACCCAGTACTTC. It translates to CASSEVGLAEHETQYF.